The clone carrying this T cell receptor (beta chain) was seen a few times. Its target is unknown. The sample originates from a study of vaccination and CD4 T cells after COVID-19. The assay that was used to sequence DNA from cultured CD4+ T cells was the Oncomine TCR Beta short-read assay. TCRdb passed the PCR reads through MiXCR, listing each CDR3 protein once. The sample includes 19,000 or so distinct CDR3 sequences, about 63% seen only once; the top ten take around 10%. Documented treatment: roughly 10-day PBMC culture with coronavirus spike peptide pools or control peptides (ViraFEST assay). The receptor was isolated from a human donor who had recovered from COVID-19. The specimen sequenced was CD4+ T cells from blood, cultured in vitro.

CDR3 sequence: CSALQGMQETQYF. The CDR3 nucleotides read TGCAGTGCTTTACAGGGTATGCAAGAGACCCAGTACTTC. The V and J genes are TRBV20-1 and TRBJ2-5; D is perhaps TRBD1 (6 bases). The CDR3 loop spans 13 amino acids. With 5 bases removed from V and 2 bases from J, the gap between germline ends came to 12 bases. Germline assignment: CDR1 DFQATT and CDR2 SNEGSKA (reference sequence).